The rows below give T cell receptor beta chains drawn from one sample of a study of shared clonotypes between healthy human individuals. TCRdb's table, derived via immunoSEQ multiplex PCR, lists solely in-frame clones and lacks some. The sample shows some 1 million clones, about 75% of them seen only once. What was sequenced was memory CD4+ T cells sorted from blood. The receptors derive from a man younger than 35 in good health. Both conserved end residues are trimmed from each CDR3. D genes are given only for firm matches.

V,D,CDR3
TRBV28,TRBD1,ASSVDRGQIKAKNIQY
TRBV7-7,TRBD2,ASSASGTNTGELF
TRBV5-1,TRBD2,ASSLGTSGGTSYEQY
TRBV9,NA,ASSVSSRSYNEQF
TRBV19,NA,ASIGGGKGKETQY
TRBV18,NA,ASSRGHSSGNTIY
TRBV11-1,NA,ASSPGPPAYGYT
TRBV5-4,TRBD2,ASTERGGFGGTGELF
TRBV5-1,TRBD1,ASSGRTGDLGDEQF
TRBV5-1,NA,ASSLRSGANEKLF
TRBV30,TRBD1,AWSESYGTVSYEQY
TRBV18,NA,ASSPRRQGYGYT
TRBV7-9,TRBD1,ASSLGTGFTDTQY
TRBV12-5,NA,ASRAISNQPQH
TRBV18,NA,ASSPLGEPRDTQY
TRBV6-1,NA,ASSDQTYEQY
TRBV2,NA,ASNTPPGEAF
TRBV28,NA,ASSFGTGQPQH
TRBV9,TRBD1,ASSPGLAGGAYGYT
TRBV4-1,TRBD1,ASSQDDRGGSGNTIY
TRBV19,TRBD2,ASSSQRGTYNEQF
TRBV6-1,NA,ASPRGRTDTQY
TRBV10-3,NA,AISESPAGGNTEAF
TRBV9,NA,ATSESVNTEAF
TRBV29-1,NA,SVEPGKETQY
TRBV6-4,TRBD1,ASSDPRTGIYGYT
TRBV19,TRBD1,ASSIRDRGQEKLF
TRBV28,NA,ASSSPAEGGTLYEETQY